This entry lists 32 T cell receptor beta chains sequenced from one sample in a study of blood T cell dynamics during melanoma immunotherapy. The time point is: week 3, after first cycle of checkpoint inhibitor. Generated by immunoSEQ multiplex PCR, the TCRdb table keeps only in-frame clones and is missing some. The sample shows some 15,000 clones, 94% of them seen only once. This sample comprised effector memory CD8+ T cells from blood, obtained from a patient treated with checkpoint blockade. Receptors were obtained from a human donor with melanoma.

CDR3 DNA: TGTGCCACCTCCCGTGGGGAATTGAATTTAGAAGCTTTCTTT. Translated: CATSRGELNLEAFF. The chain carries TRBV19 and TRBJ1-1; D unresolved. The CDR3 totals 14 residues. Germline V gene sequence: CDR1 LNHDA, CDR2 SQIVND (reference sequence). V shed 10 bases and J shed 8 bases, with 23 bases lying between them.

The V and J genes are TRBV7-9 and TRBJ2-4, with a possible D match to TRBD2 (5 bases). Deletions cut 5 bases from V and 0 bases from J, with 14 bases between. This CDR3 has 16 amino acids. Germline CDR1 and CDR2: SEHNR and FQNEAQ (reference sequence). The CDR3 bases are TGTGCCAGCAGCCCCCGGACTGGGCTAGCCAAAAACATTCAGTACTTC. Protein: CASSPRTGLAKNIQYF.

The V and J genes are TRBV28 and TRBJ1-1; TRBD1 agrees at 8 bases. The trim removed 6 bases at V and 5 bases at J, leaving 17 bases unmatched. The germline V gene has CDR1 MDHEN and CDR2 SYDVKM. The CDR3 runs to 17 residues. The CDR3 reads CASRPYLGQGGETEAFF. The CDR3 coding sequence is TGTGCCAGCAGACCATATCTCGGACAGGGAGGAGAGACTGAAGCTTTCTTT.

The table lists this clone with a count of one. The CDR3: CASSKGQNTGELFF. CDR3 DNA: TGTGCCAGCAGTAAGGGACAGAACACCGGGGAGCTGTTTTTT. This chain links TRBV6-4 with TRBJ2-2, with D perhaps TRBD1 (6 bases). CDR1 and CDR2 from the germline V gene are MRHNA and SNTAGT. The germline V and J ends were trimmed by 5 bases and 1 base, with 8 bases remaining between them. The CDR3 contains 14 residues.

The gene calls are TRBV19 and TRBJ1-1; 9 bases match TRBD1. Germline V gene sequence: CDR1 LNHDA, CDR2 SQIVND (reference sequence). V trimming: 4 bases; J trimming: 7 bases; junction bases outside the gene matches: 10. This CDR3 spans 15 amino acids. CDR3 loop: CASSRPGTGTLEAFF. The CDR3 coding sequence is TGTGCCAGTAGTAGACCCGGGACAGGGACTCTTGAAGCTTTCTTT. The whole variable domain, filled in from reference TRBV19 and TRBJ1-1, reads DGGITQSPKYLFRKEGQNVTLSCEQNLNHDAMYWYRQDPGQGLRLIYYSQIVNDFQKGDIAEGYSVSREKKESFPLTVTSAQKNPTAFYLCASSRPGTGTLEAFFGQGTRLTVV.

V usage is TRBV6-4 and J usage is TRBJ2-7, with D possibly TRBD2 on 6 matching bases. V was clipped by 0 bases and J by 7 bases, with 10 bases between them. This CDR3 is built from 13 residues. CDR1 is MRHNA and CDR2 is SNTAGT in the germline V gene. CDR3 loop: CASSDSIGGEQYF. The CDR3 DNA sequence: TGTGCCAGCAGTGACTCGATAGGAGGGGAGCAGTACTTC.

CDR3 sequence (DNA): TGTGCCAGCAGTTTAATATCGGAGAATGAGCAGTTCTTC. Amino acids: CASSLISENEQFF. The chain couples TRBV6-6 to TRBJ2-1, with D unresolved. This CDR3 is built from 13 residues. From germline, CDR1 is MNHNY and CDR2 SVGAGI (reference sequence). V shed 4 bases and J shed 7 bases, with 11 bases lying between them.

This sequence joins TRBV6-1 and TRBJ2-2; no clear D gene. The V gene's germline CDR1 is MNHNS and CDR2 SASEGT. The CDR3 covers 14 residues. Trimming shortened V by 1 base and J by 6 bases, and 9 bases separated the two germline ends. Here the CDR3 DNA reads TGTGCCAGCAGTGAAGATCAGTCTGCCGGGGAGCTGTTTTTT. Translation gives CASSEDQSAGELFF.

In this sample, this clone turned up once. The chain recombines TRBV27 with TRBJ2-3, with 11 positions matching TRBD2. V lost 3 bases and J lost 4; bases outside the gene matches: 3. Germline values: CDR1 MNHEY, CDR2 SMNVEV (reference sequence). CDR3 length equals 15 residues. In nucleotides, the CDR3 is TGTGCCAGCAGTTTCCTGACTAGCGGGGCAGATACGCAGTATTTT. It specifies CASSFLTSGADTQYF.

This sequence joins TRBV7-9 and TRBJ2-7; 14 bases are shared with TRBD2. V shed 5 bases and J 5 bases; nucleotides not matched to a gene: 5. CDR1 is SEHNR and CDR2 is FQNEAQ in the germline V gene (reference sequence). The CDR3 has 15 amino acids. This chain's CDR3 is CASSHGTSGRDEQYF. The CDR3 nucleotides read TGTGCCAGCAGCCACGGGACTAGCGGGAGAGACGAGCAGTACTTC.

V gene TRBV6-6 combines with J gene TRBJ1-6; TRBD1 aligns across 7 bases. Germline V gene data show CDR1 as MNHNY and CDR2 as SVGAGI (reference sequence). The CDR3 totals 12 residues. The J segment lost 12 bases and the V segment lost 5 bases, leaving 4 bases of the junction unmatched. This CDR3 is CASSPTGEPLHF. The DNA of the CDR3 is TGTGCCAGCAGTCCAACAGGGGAACCCCTCCACTTT.

This rearrangement joins TRBV28 to TRBJ2-1; 10 bases are a match to TRBD2. Losses at the gene ends were 2 bases for V and 8 bases for J; bases not matched to a gene: 9. The CDR3 contains 16 residues. Germline V gene data show CDR1 as MDHEN and CDR2 as SYDVKM. The chain's CDR3 is CASSLRAASGRHEQFF. The CDR3 DNA reads as TGTGCCAGCAGTTTAAGGGCGGCTAGCGGGAGACATGAGCAGTTCTTC.

The CDR3 loop is CASSPRPAAGANEQFF. The CDR3 nucleotides read TGTGCCAGTAGTCCGAGACCTGCTGCGGGAGCGAATGAGCAGTTCTTC. V gene TRBV19 combines with J gene TRBJ2-1; 7 nucleotides align to TRBD2. The length of the CDR3 is 16 residues. Germline V gene data show CDR1 as LNHDA and CDR2 as SQIVND (reference sequence). V shed 5 bases and J 7 bases; nucleotides not matched to a gene: 14.

V and J are TRBV4-1 and TRBJ1-2, with D possibly TRBD1 on 6 matching bases. Trimming took off 0 bases at V and 7 bases at J, with 18 bases between the two ends. The germline gives CDR1 MGHRA, CDR2 YSYEKL. This CDR3 spans 16 amino acids. CDR3 region: CASSQEKGGFGSGYTF. CDR3 in DNA: TGCGCCAGCAGCCAAGAGAAGGGGGGCTTTGGTTCTGGCTACACCTTC.

This rearrangement joins TRBV2 to TRBJ1-1; D unclear. The CDR3 has 12 amino acids. CDR1 is SNHLY, CDR2 FYNNEI, per germline. The germline V and J ends were trimmed by 8 bases and 5 bases, with 12 bases remaining between them. The CDR3 DNA reads as TGTGCCAGCCGTAGGGTAGATACTGAAGCTTTCTTT. It specifies CASRRVDTEAFF.

The chain recombines TRBV5-4 with TRBJ2-7; 10 bases are a match to TRBD2. V lost 0 bases, J lost 7 bases, and 7 bases stayed unmatched. The germline gives CDR1 SGHNT, CDR2 YYREEE (reference sequence). The CDR3 runs 15 residues. The CDR3 protein is CASSLGAGGPGEQYF. The CDR3 bases are TGTGCCAGCAGCTTGGGAGCGGGAGGGCCGGGAGAGCAGTACTTC.

The chain has TRBV15 and TRBJ2-1, with 7 bases matching TRBD2. The V and J ends lost 0 bases and 2 bases, in that order; junction bases with no gene match: 10. The V gene's germline CDR1 is LNHNV and CDR2 YYDKDF (reference sequence). The CDR3 contains 18 residues. The CDR3 sequence: CATSRDPSGGITYNEQFF. The CDR3 bases are TGTGCCACCAGCAGAGATCCGTCGGGAGGTATCACCTACAATGAGCAGTTCTTC. Full variable domain (rest looked up from reference TRBV15 and TRBJ2-1): DAMVIQNPRYQVTQFGKPVTLSCSQTLNHNVMYWYQQKSSQAPKLLFHYYDKDFNNEADTPDNFQSRRPNTSFCFLDIRSPGLGDTAMYLCATSRDPSGGITYNEQFFGPGTRLTVL.

V gene TRBV27 combines with J gene TRBJ2-2; 8 nucleotides line up with TRBD2. V shed 4 bases, J shed 6 bases, and the junction held 16 bases outside the gene matches. The CDR3 has 18 residues. Germline CDR1 and CDR2: MNHEY and SMNVEV (reference sequence). The CDR3 nucleotides are TGTGCCAGCAGTTCCGGACTAGCAAATCCGAGGCAACCCGGGGAGCTGTTTTTT. Amino acid sequence: CASSSGLANPRQPGELFF.

V is TRBV9 and J is TRBJ2-7; weak D call: TRBD1 (5 bases). The CDR3 is made up of 13 amino acids. The V gene's germline CDR1 is SGDLS and CDR2 YYNGEE. Trimming shortened V by 0 bases and J by 4 bases, and 8 bases separated the two germline ends. The CDR3 coding sequence is TGTGCCAGCAGCGTAGGGGGCGAGTACGAGCAGTACTTC. Encoded protein: CASSVGGEYEQYF.

This clone appeared a single time. The chain has TRBV10-3 and TRBJ2-7; D may be TRBD2 (6 bases). The length of the CDR3 is 14 residues. Trimming stripped 2 bases from V and 4 bases from J, with 12 bases between. Germline-derived CDR1 and CDR2 are ENHRY and SYGVKD. The CDR3 sequence: CAISELEGQYEQYF. The CDR3 bases are TGTGCCATCAGTGAGCTGGAGGGCCAGTACGAGCAGTACTTC.

The rearrangement joins TRBV4-1 to TRBJ1-3; 7 bases are shared with TRBD1. V lost 3 bases and J lost 0; bases outside the gene matches: 2. CDR1 is MGHRA and CDR2 is YSYEKL in the germline V gene. The CDR3 runs 15 residues. The CDR3 sequence is CASSHSGGSGNTIYF. The CDR3 DNA follows: TGCGCCAGCAGCCACTCAGGGGGCTCTGGAAACACCATATATTTT.

This clone has a single count. V gene TRBV28 combines with J gene TRBJ1-4; a possible D gene is TRBD1 (6 bases). V was shortened by 2 bases and J by 0 bases, with 10 bases between the two germline ends. This CDR3 comprises 16 residues. In germline, CDR1 is MDHEN, CDR2 SYDVKM. As DNA, the CDR3 is TGTGCCAGCAGTTTAACGTCAGGGGCAACTAATGAAAAACTGTTTTTT. Encoded protein: CASSLTSGATNEKLFF.

The V and J genes are TRBV9 and TRBJ1-2; 7 nucleotides line up with TRBD1. The ends lost 3 bases at V and 5 bases at J; junction bases unmatched: 4. CDR1 and CDR2 (germline): SGDLS, YYNGEE. The CDR3 length is 13 residues. The DNA of the CDR3 is TGTGCCAGCAGCGGGGGACAGTTTTATGGCTACACCTTC. As protein: CASSGGQFYGYTF.

In its sample, this clone was seen a few times. The chain employs TRBV2 and TRBJ1-1; D is undetermined. V was clipped by 4 bases and J by 8 bases, with 8 bases between them. The V gene's germline CDR1 is SNHLY and CDR2 FYNNEI. The CDR3 is 11 residues long. CDR3 in DNA: TGTGCCAGCAGTGGGGTAAGGGAAGCTTTCTTT. Protein: CASSGVREAFF.

This chain links TRBV10-1 with TRBJ2-7; D possibly uses TRBD1 or TRBD2 (5 bases each). The CDR3 contains 14 residues. The V gene lost 6 bases and the J gene lost 0 bases, with 12 bases spanning the gap. Germline assignment: CDR1 WNHNN and CDR2 SYGVQD (reference sequence). The CDR3 nucleotides read TGCGCCAGCAGCTCCGGGACGAGCTCCTACGAGCAGTACTTC. Protein: CASSSGTSSYEQYF.

The chain couples TRBV5-1 to TRBJ2-7, with D possibly matching TRBD1 (6 bases). Germline V CDR1 and CDR2: SGHRS, YFSETQ. V lost 2 bases and J 2 bases, leaving 8 bases between the germline ends. The CDR3 contains 13 residues. The CDR3 DNA is TGCGCCAGCAGCTTCGGACAGCCCTACGAGCAGTACTTC. Protein sequence: CASSFGQPYEQYF.

V and J are TRBV7-9 and TRBJ2-2; 12 bases match TRBD2. Germline V gives CDR1 SEHNR, CDR2 FQNEAQ (reference sequence). The ends lost 5 bases at V and 4 bases at J; junction bases unmatched: 5. The CDR3 has 16 amino acids. CDR3 DNA: TGTGCCAGCAGCCAGACTAGCGGGAGCTCCACCGGGGAGCTGTTTTTT. It specifies CASSQTSGSSTGELFF.

This clone was counted a single time. The chain uses TRBV7-6 and TRBJ1-5, with D maybe TRBD1 (6 bases). Per the germline V gene, CDR1 is SGHVS and CDR2 is FNYEAQ. V lost 5 bases and J 2 bases, leaving 13 bases between the germline ends. The CDR3 has 15 amino acids. The CDR3 protein is CASSPWPGGNQPQHF. The DNA for the CDR3 is TGTGCCAGCAGCCCCTGGCCAGGGGGCAATCAGCCCCAGCATTTT.

The V call is TRBV5-5, the J call TRBJ2-2; 10 positions match TRBD2. From germline, CDR1 is SGHKS and CDR2 YYEKEE (reference sequence). V lost 4 bases and J lost 3; bases outside the gene matches: 12. The CDR3 has 18 residues. The CDR3 DNA follows: TGTGCCAGCAGCCCGATGAGTAGCGGGAGGTTCGACACCGGGGAGCTGTTTTTT. It codes for CASSPMSSGRFDTGELFF.

This clone was picked up one time. The CDR3 spells CASSLARTGKYEQYF. CDR3 DNA sequence: TGTGCCAGCAGCTTAGCTCGGACAGGGAAGTACGAGCAGTACTTC. V gene TRBV7-9 combines with J gene TRBJ2-7, with 8 bases that match TRBD1. V shed 0 bases, J shed 4 bases, and the junction held 5 bases outside the gene matches. Germline CDR1 reads SEHNR; CDR2 reads FQNEAQ (reference sequence). This CDR3 comprises 15 residues.

This chain joins TRBV27 and TRBJ2-7; 9 bases align to TRBD1. Germline V gives CDR1 MNHEY, CDR2 SMNVEV (reference sequence). This CDR3 has 14 amino acids. The J segment lost 2 bases and the V segment lost 5 bases, leaving 4 bases of the junction unmatched. Written as DNA, the CDR3 is TGTGCCAGCAGTCAGGACAGGGGAACCTACGAGCAGTACTTC. Protein sequence: CASSQDRGTYEQYF.

This chain uses TRBV27 with TRBJ2-3, with 7 bases aligning to TRBD2. The CDR3 sequence is 15 residues long. V lost 3 bases, J lost 5 bases, and 8 bases stayed unmatched. Germline V gene sequence: CDR1 MNHEY, CDR2 SMNVEV (reference sequence). CDR3 nucleotides: TGTGCCAGCAGTTTCTCGGCGGGAGCGATAGATACGCAGTATTTT. It codes for CASSFSAGAIDTQYF.